This T cell receptor beta chain is drawn from a study of neurological immune-mediated disorders. Study summary: Of about 34 multiple sclerosis patients, approximately 31 were relapsing-remitting and 3 secondary progressive.

The authors produced cDNA by 5'RACE using 10-nucleotide random UMIs. TCRdb reprocessed the 5' RACE reads via MiXCR and lists one record per CDR3 protein. The data show about 120,000 distinct CDR3 sequences, with approximately 3.2% seen just once and 1.3% held by the top ten. Germline lookup yields CDR1 DFQATT and CDR2 SNEGSKA (reference sequence). This CDR3 contains 11 residues. 2 million unsorted PBMCs were stored in RNAlater at -80 °C before RNA extraction. This clonotype was seen at least ten times. One junction end disagrees with the germline gene, perhaps due to a read error. Input material: PBMCs. The origin of this receptor is a woman in her twenties or thirties with multiple sclerosis. This sequence joins TRBV20-1 and TRBJ1-2; D perhaps matches TRBD1 (5 bases). The CDR3 nucleotides read TGCAGGGTCCAGGGTAACAATGGCTACACCTTC. Amino acid sequence: CRVQGNNGYTF.